These 13 T cell receptor beta chains share one sample of origin, sequenced in a study of OX40 agonist ivuxolimab in advanced cancers. TCRdb's copy holds only in-frame clones and misses some; the assay was immunoSEQ multiplex PCR. The table records around 31,000 clones, just over 90% of them present only once. Specimen: CD4+ or CD8+ T cells sorted from blood, collected in a trial of the OX40 agonist ivuxolimab. The origin of the receptors is an adult with an advanced solid tumor such as melanoma, head and neck, liver or kidney cancer.

The chain uses TRBV7-2 and TRBJ2-7; 8 bases align to TRBD1. Trimming cost V 0 bases and J 2 bases; bases outside gene matches: 6. The germline CDR1 and CDR2 sequences are SGHTA and FQGNSA. This CDR3 has 16 amino acids. The CDR3 protein is CASSLAGRGRPYEQYF. CDR3 nucleotide sequence: TGTGCCAGCAGCTTAGCCGGCAGGGGGCGCCCCTACGAGCAGTACTTC.

This rearrangement joins TRBV13 to TRBJ2-1; D may match TRBD1 or TRBD2 (5 bases each). The CDR3 runs to 16 residues. Per germline, CDR1 PRHDT and CDR2 FYEKMQ (reference sequence). With 11 bases removed from V and 7 bases from J, the gap between germline ends came to 27 bases. CDR3 sequence (DNA): TGTGCCTCTCGTTGGCGCGGGCAGGGAAGAAGGAATGAGCAGTTCTTC. Amino acids: CASRWRGQGRRNEQFF.

V gene TRBV7-2 combines with J gene TRBJ2-7; D is unclear. V lost 2 bases and J 6 bases, leaving 11 bases between the germline ends. CDR1 and CDR2 from the germline V gene are SGHTA and FQGNSA. The CDR3 is 13 residues long. CDR3 bases: TGTGCCAGCAGCTTAATGAGTCTGGCCGAGCAGTACGTC. Translating it yields CASSLMSLAEQYV.

The table lists this clone with a few counts. The gene calls are TRBV5-1 and TRBJ2-2; D may be TRBD1 (5 bases). The V end was cut by 0 bases, the J end by 4 bases, with 16 bases between. The CDR3 runs 17 residues. Germline lookup yields CDR1 SGHRS and CDR2 YFSETQ. As DNA, the CDR3 is TGCGCCAGCAGCTTGGACGAGGCCAGGGTGCGCACCGGGGAGCTGTTTTTT. It yields the protein CASSLDEARVRTGELFF. Full variable domain (rest looked up from reference TRBV5-1 and TRBJ2-2): KAGVTQTPRYLIKTRGQQVTLSCSPISGHRSVSWYQQTPGQGLQFLFEYFSETQRNKGNFPGRFSGRQFSNSRSEMNVSTLELGDSALYLCASSLDEARVRTGELFFGEGSRLTVL.

The chain uses TRBV6-5 and TRBJ1-1; possible D gene TRBD1, 5 bases. Germline CDR1 MNHEY, CDR2 SVGAGI. V dropped 0 bases and J dropped 5 bases, with 10 bases sitting between them. CDR3 length equals 14 residues. The CDR3 spells CASSYSVEGTEAFF. The DNA of the CDR3 is TGTGCCAGCAGTTACTCGGTTGAGGGGACTGAAGCTTTCTTT.

In this sample, this clone turned up once. The gene calls are TRBV13 and TRBJ2-2; 11 bases are a match to TRBD2. CDR1 PRHDT and CDR2 FYEKMQ come from the germline V gene (reference sequence). V was clipped by 5 bases and J by 1 base; unmatched bases: 12. The CDR3 has 19 residues. The CDR3 coding sequence is TGTGCCAGCAGCACCGCCCTCCTAGCGGGGGGCCGGAACACCGGGGAGCTGTTTTTT. Residues: CASSTALLAGGRNTGELFF.

V usage is TRBV9 and J usage is TRBJ2-7, with D possibly matching TRBD2 (7 bases). The V and J ends lost 8 bases and 2 bases respectively, with 17 bases between them. Per germline, CDR1 SGDLS and CDR2 YYNGEE. The CDR3 length is 14 residues. Written as DNA, the CDR3 is TGTGCCAGTGGGGGGGCCGAAGACGCCTACGAGCAGTACTTC. This codes for CASGGAEDAYEQYF.

This clone appeared a single time. The rearrangement joins TRBV10-3 to TRBJ2-1; 10 bases map to TRBD2. Germline V lookup: CDR1 ENHRY, CDR2 SYGVKD. This CDR3 spans 13 amino acids. The V gene end was trimmed by 8 bases and the J gene end by 4 bases; junction bases not matched to a gene: 2. CDR3 amino acids: CAIGTSEYNEQFF. The CDR3 nucleotides are TGTGCCATCGGGACTAGCGAGTACAATGAGCAGTTCTTC.

With respect to this clone: It is unclear where the CDR3 begins or ends on the DNA, so no DNA is shown, and the CDR3 is as TCRdb lists it. This rearrangement joins TRBV5-6 to TRBJ2-4; the table's D call of TRBD1 was not tested on the DNA. The germline gives CDR1 SGHDT, CDR2 YYEEEE. Ends included, the CDR3 has 14 residues. The CDR3: CASSWGLGANHHYF.

The chain has TRBV18 and TRBJ2-7; D is uncertain. CDR3 length: 13 residues. Germline CDR1 and CDR2: KGHSH and LQKENI. With 3 bases removed from V and 5 bases from J, the gap between germline ends came to 11 bases. The CDR3 region has the DNA TGTGCCAGCTCACCCCCGCAGCCTGACGAGCAGTACTTC. It is translated as CASSPPQPDEQYF. The variable domain in full, with the rest retrieved from reference TRBV18 and TRBJ2-7, is NAGVMQNPRHLVRRRGQEARLRCSPMKGHSHVYWYRQLPEEGLKFMVYLQKENIIDESGMPKERFSAEFPKEGPSILRIQQVVRGDSAAYFCASSPPQPDEQYFGPGTRLTVT.

Here the CDR3 reads CASTRQGPTF. CDR3 in DNA: TGTGCCAGCACTAGACAGGGCCCCACCTTC. The rearrangement links TRBV25-1 to TRBJ1-2, with 7 nucleotides matching TRBD1. Germline V gene lookup returns CDR1 MGHDK and CDR2 SYGVNS. J gave up 13 bases and V 7 bases, and 6 bases lay outside the gene matches. The CDR3 extends over 10 amino acids.

The V gene is TRBV9, the J gene TRBJ2-2; 10 bases match TRBD1. V lost 4 bases to trimming and J lost 6 bases; unmatched junction nucleotides: 6. The CDR3 has 15 residues. CDR1 is SGDLS, CDR2 YYNGEE, per germline. The CDR3 bases are TGTGCCAGCAGCCAGACAGGGGGCGCGGCCGGGGAGCTGTTTTTT. Residues: CASSQTGGAAGELFF. Full variable domain (outside the CDR3, taken from reference TRBV9 and TRBJ2-2): DSGVTQTPKHLITATGQRVTLRCSPRSGDLSVYWYQQSLDQGLQFLIQYYNGEERAKGNILERFSAQQFPDLHSELNLSSLELGDSALYFCASSQTGGAAGELFFGEGSRLTVL.

The rearrangement uses TRBV10-3 and TRBJ1-1, with D maybe TRBD1 (6 bases). Germline CDR1 and CDR2: ENHRY and SYGVKD. Trimming pared 6 bases from V and 7 bases from J, leaving 9 bases between. The CDR3 totals 11 residues. Here the CDR3 reads CAIRSDSEAFF. The CDR3 coding sequence is TGTGCCATCAGGTCGGACAGTGAAGCTTTCTTT.